The 22 T cell receptor beta chains presented below share a single source sample, sequenced in a study of blood T cell repertoires in COVID-19. Libraries were prepared by immunoSEQ multiplex PCR; TCRdb keeps only in-frame clonotypes and omits some of them. The sample lists hundreds of thousands of clones, just under 90% occurring once. Sequenced sample: PBMCs or T cells enriched from blood (not recorded which). These receptors all come from a woman in her forties or fifties who had recovered from COVID-19.

This clone was seen at least ten times. This sequence joins TRBV7-9 and TRBJ1-2; 9 positions agree with TRBD1. The CDR3 covers 15 residues. From germline, CDR1 is SEHNR and CDR2 FQNEAQ (reference sequence). V was clipped by 3 bases and J by 8 bases; unmatched bases: 10. DNA of the CDR3: TGTGCCAGCAGCTTCGACGGGACAGGGCGAGGGGGCTACACCTTC. Translated: CASSFDGTGRGGYTF.

This rearrangement joins TRBV19 to TRBJ2-3, with 8 bases lining up with TRBD2. This CDR3 has 15 residues. CDR1 is LNHDA, CDR2 SQIVND, per germline (reference sequence). The J segment lost 6 bases and the V segment lost 9 bases, leaving 14 bases of the junction unmatched. The CDR3 protein is CASRESGGLADTQYF. As DNA, the CDR3 is TGTGCCAGCCGGGAGAGCGGGGGTTTGGCCGATACGCAGTATTTT.

The chain employs TRBV6-5 and TRBJ2-2, with a tentative D call TRBD1 (6 bases). The CDR3 runs 14 residues. Germline CDR1 and CDR2: MNHEY and SVGAGI. V lost 7 bases and J 11 bases, leaving 20 bases between the germline ends. CDR3 region: CASKQGISVDELFF. The CDR3 DNA reads TGTGCCAGCAAACAGGGTATATCGGTCGACGAGCTGTTTTTT.

This chain links TRBV4-1 with TRBJ2-1; D may be TRBD1 (5 bases). This CDR3 is 15 amino acids long. V gave up 1 base and J gave up 5 bases, with 12 bases separating them. Germline CDR1 reads MGHRA; CDR2 reads YSYEKL. The DNA of the CDR3 is TGCGCCAGCAGCCAAGGGGGCAGGGTCAACAATGAGCAGTTCTTC. It codes for CASSQGGRVNNEQFF.

This chain joins TRBV6-4 and TRBJ2-2; 8 bases align to TRBD1. There are 14 residues in the CDR3. With 4 bases clipped from V and 5 bases from J, the junction kept 3 bases outside the gene matches. Germline values: CDR1 MRHNA, CDR2 SNTAGT. CDR3 amino acids: CASSARGRTGELFF. The CDR3 nucleotides are TGTGCCAGCAGTGCCAGGGGGCGGACCGGGGAGCTGTTTTTT.

The J gene is TRBJ1-3, the V gene TRBV28, with D possibly matching TRBD1 (5 bases). This CDR3 contains 16 residues. Per the germline V gene, CDR1 is MDHEN and CDR2 is SYDVKM. V was shortened by 8 bases and J by 1 base, with 18 bases between the two germline ends. CDR3 DNA: TGTGCCAGCGGAACCCCTTCGGGGGTTTCTGGAAACACCATATATTTT. It codes for CASGTPSGVSGNTIYF.

This clone has just a few counts. This chain uses TRBV4-1 with TRBJ1-5; 10 bases match TRBD1. Germline-derived CDR1 and CDR2 are MGHRA and YSYEKL. V gave up 3 bases and J gave up 0 bases; unmatched junction bases: 8. The CDR3 is made up of 18 amino acids. The CDR3 protein is CASSHRQGAGGSNQPQHF. In DNA form, the CDR3 reads TGCGCCAGCAGCCACCGACAGGGGGCTGGAGGTAGCAATCAGCCCCAGCATTTT.

The rearrangement links TRBV11-3 to TRBJ2-1, with D tentatively TRBD1 (5 bases). This CDR3 region has 14 residues. The V and J ends lost 5 bases and 7 bases respectively, with 15 bases between them. Germline V gene sequence: CDR1 SGHNT, CDR2 YENEEA. The CDR3, as DNA: TGTGCCAGCAGCGGGGCGCCCGGCAGGAATGAGCAGTTCTTC. It codes for CASSGAPGRNEQFF.

The chain combines TRBV2 with TRBJ2-2, with unresolved D. The CDR3 is made up of 13 amino acids. Germline V gene data show CDR1 as SNHLY and CDR2 as FYNNEI. V lost 4 bases and J 2 bases, leaving 5 bases between the germline ends. Here the CDR3 reads CASSGRNTGELFF. CDR3 bases: TGTGCCAGCAGTGGTAGAAACACCGGGGAGCTGTTTTTT. Using reference TRBV2 and TRBJ2-2 for the parts outside the CDR3, the full variable domain is EPEVTQTPSHQVTQMGQEVILRCVPISNHLYFYWYRQILGQKVEFLVSFYNNEISEKSEIFDDQFSVERPDGSNFTLKIRSTKLEDSAMYFCASSGRNTGELFFGEGSRLTVL.

The rearrangement links TRBV28 to TRBJ2-3; D is possibly TRBD1 (5 bases). CDR1 is MDHEN and CDR2 is SYDVKM in the germline V gene. V lost 9 bases and J lost 0, with 10 bases in between. The CDR3 runs 13 residues. The CDR3 here is CASMDTSTDTQYF. The CDR3, as DNA: TGTGCCAGTATGGACACAAGCACAGATACGCAGTATTTT.

The V call is TRBV7-2, the J call TRBJ2-5; D is perhaps TRBD1 (5 bases). Germline V gene lookup returns CDR1 SGHTA and CDR2 FQGNSA. V gave up 1 base and J gave up 4 bases, with 10 bases separating them. The CDR3 is 14 residues long. The CDR3 region has the DNA TGTGCCAGCAGCTTAGTGCAGGGAATAGAGACCCAGTACTTC. Translating it yields CASSLVQGIETQYF.

The CDR3 protein is CASSRGAGAYEQYF. Here the CDR3 DNA reads TGTGCCAGCAGCAGGGGGGCAGGGGCCTACGAGCAGTACTTC. This chain uses TRBV7-9 with TRBJ2-7; D is possibly TRBD1 or TRBD2 (6 bases each). This CDR3 has 14 residues. V was pared by 5 bases and J by 2 bases, with 13 bases between. Germline V CDR1 and CDR2: SEHNR, FQNEAQ (reference sequence). Full variable domain (missing parts from reference TRBV7-9 and TRBJ2-7): DTGVSQNPRHKITKRGQNVTFRCDPISEHNRLYWYRQTLGQGPEFLTYFQNEAQLEKSRLLSDRFSAERPKGSFSTLEIQRTEQGDSAMYLCASSRGAGAYEQYFGPGTRLTVT.

CDR3 region: CASSSLTGREQYF. The CDR3 nucleotides are TGTGCCAGCAGTTCACTGACAGGTCGGGAGCAGTACTTC. This rearrangement joins TRBV6-5 to TRBJ2-7, with TRBD1 as a possible D gene (6 bases). V was shortened by 4 bases and J by 7 bases, with 14 bases between the two germline ends. Per the germline V gene, CDR1 is MNHEY and CDR2 is SVGAGI. The CDR3 has 13 residues.

On this clone: Distinct nucleotide sequences in the sample also encode this CDR3. The CDR3 nucleotides read TGTGCCAGCAGCCCAGACAGGGTCGCTGAAGCTTTCTTT. This gives the protein CASSPDRVAEAFF. This rearrangement joins TRBV7-2 to TRBJ1-1; 7 positions match TRBD1. The CDR3 sequence is 13 residues long. With V trimmed by 5 bases and J by 6 bases, 6 bases remained unmatched. Germline V gene lookup returns CDR1 SGHTA and CDR2 FQGNSA.

V usage is TRBV4-2 and J usage is TRBJ1-2; TRBD1 agrees at 8 bases. Trimming cost V 1 base and J 0 bases; bases outside gene matches: 10. The CDR3 is 18 amino acids. The germline CDR1 and CDR2 sequences are LGHNA and YNFKEQ. In nucleotides, the CDR3 is TGTGCCAGCAGCCAAGCCGGGAGGACAGGGACTACTAACTATGGCTACACCTTC. Protein sequence: CASSQAGRTGTTNYGYTF.

The chain combines TRBV11-1 with TRBJ1-1; TRBD1 matches at 7 bases. V dropped 1 base and J dropped 0; count of bases not matched to a gene: 2. CDR3 length: 15 residues. Per the germline V gene, CDR1 is SGHAT and CDR2 is FQDESV (reference sequence). CDR3 bases: TGTGCCAGCAGCTTAGGGCAGGGGGTGAACACTGAAGCTTTCTTT. Translation: CASSLGQGVNTEAFF. The full variable domain, its missing parts supplied by reference TRBV11-1 and TRBJ1-1, is EAEVAQSPRYKITEKSQAVAFWCDPISGHATLYWYRQILGQGPELLVQFQDESVVDDSQLPKDRFSAERLKGVDSTLKIQPAELGDSAMYLCASSLGQGVNTEAFFGQGTRLTVV.

The chain joins TRBV18 to TRBJ2-3; tentatively, D is TRBD1 (6 bases). CDR3 length: 15 amino acids. V lost 3 bases to trimming and J lost 3 bases, with 13 bases between them. Germline V lookup: CDR1 KGHSH, CDR2 LQKENI. For the CDR3, the DNA is TGTGCCAGCTCACCCCTCAGGGGTAGTACAGATACGCAGTATTTT. Translating it yields CASSPLRGSTDTQYF.

The V gene is TRBV7-2, the J gene TRBJ1-5, with no clear D. V lost 4 bases and J 7 bases, leaving 20 bases between the germline ends. Per the germline V gene, CDR1 is SGHTA and CDR2 is FQGNSA. The CDR3 is made up of 16 amino acids. In nucleotides, the CDR3 is TGTGCCAGCAGCTCCCACCCTACTTCGGTTCGGCAGCCCCAGCATTTT. It specifies CASSSHPTSVRQPQHF.

The chain joins TRBV27 to TRBJ2-7; D gene uncertain. CDR1 MNHEY and CDR2 SMNVEV come from the germline V gene (reference sequence). The CDR3 loop spans 13 amino acids. Trimming left V 2 bases short and J 3 bases short, with 8 bases between. The chain's CDR3 is CASSLPGSYEQYF. The CDR3 nucleotides read TGTGCCAGCAGTTTACCAGGAAGCTACGAGCAGTACTTC.

Worth noting for this clone: The same CDR3 arises from other DNA sequences in this sample as well. This CDR3 is CASSVNPSGGYNEQFF. The CDR3 DNA sequence: TGTGCCAGCAGCGTAAACCCCAGCGGGGGATACAATGAGCAGTTCTTC. The gene calls are TRBV9 and TRBJ2-1, with 8 bases identical to TRBD2. Germline CDR1 reads SGDLS; CDR2 reads YYNGEE. With V trimmed by 1 base and J by 4 bases, 7 bases remained unmatched. The CDR3 covers 16 residues.

This sequence joins TRBV7-6 and TRBJ2-7, with 7 bases fitting TRBD1. The CDR3 has 16 amino acids. Looked up from germline, CDR1 is SGHVS and CDR2 is FNYEAQ. V dropped 8 bases and J dropped 1; count of bases not matched to a gene: 14. The CDR3 protein is CASSLYATGLSYEQYF. The CDR3 nucleotides read TGTGCCAGCTCCCTATACGCGACAGGGCTTTCCTACGAGCAGTACTTC.

The genes are TRBV6-5 and TRBJ1-2; D ambiguous. Germline-derived CDR1 and CDR2 are MNHEY and SVGAGI. The V gene lost 0 bases and the J gene lost 4 bases, with 9 bases spanning the gap. This CDR3 is built from 14 residues. The CDR3 is CASSYSELLYGYTF. The DNA for the CDR3 is TGTGCCAGCAGTTACTCCGAGTTACTCTATGGCTACACCTTC.